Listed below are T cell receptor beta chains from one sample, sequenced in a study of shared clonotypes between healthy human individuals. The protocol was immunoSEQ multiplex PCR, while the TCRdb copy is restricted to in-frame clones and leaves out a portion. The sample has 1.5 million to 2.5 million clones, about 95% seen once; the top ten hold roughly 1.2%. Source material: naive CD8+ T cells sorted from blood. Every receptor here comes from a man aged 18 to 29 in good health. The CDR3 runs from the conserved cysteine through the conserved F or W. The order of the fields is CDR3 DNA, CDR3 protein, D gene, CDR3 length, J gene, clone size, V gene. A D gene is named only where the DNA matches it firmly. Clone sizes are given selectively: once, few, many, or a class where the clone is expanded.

CDR3 DNA: TGTGCCAGTAATACCGGGACAGGGGATTTCGAGCAGTACTTC
CDR3 protein: CASNTGTGDFEQYF
D gene: TRBD1
CDR3 length: 14
J gene: TRBJ2-7
clone size: once
V gene: TRBV28

CDR3 DNA: TGTGCCAGCAGCAGGCGGCAGGATGAAGAGACCCAGTACTTC
CDR3 protein: CASSRRQDEETQYF
D gene: NA
CDR3 length: 14
J gene: TRBJ2-5
clone size: NA
V gene: TRBV7-8

CDR3 DNA: TGTGCCAGCAGCATGGGACAGGGGCCCGTCTCCTACGAGCAGTACTTC
CDR3 protein: CASSMGQGPVSYEQYF
D gene: TRBD1
CDR3 length: 16
J gene: TRBJ2-7
clone size: NA
V gene: TRBV5-5

CDR3 DNA: TGCGCCAGCAGCCAAACGACTAGCGGAGAGGAGAATGAGCAGTTCTTC
CDR3 protein: CASSQTTSGEENEQFF
D gene: TRBD2
CDR3 length: 16
J gene: TRBJ2-1
clone size: NA
V gene: TRBV4-3

CDR3 DNA: TGTGCCAGCAGCCCCTGGCCCATGAGCTCCTATAATTCACCCCTCCACTTT
CDR3 protein: CASSPWPMSSYNSPLHF
D gene: NA
CDR3 length: 17
J gene: TRBJ1-6
clone size: NA
V gene: TRBV7-2

CDR3 DNA: TGTGCCAGCAGACTAGCGGCCAACAATGAGCAGTTCTTC
CDR3 protein: CASRLAANNEQFF
D gene: TRBD2
CDR3 length: 13
J gene: TRBJ2-1
clone size: NA
V gene: TRBV27

CDR3 DNA: TGTGCCAGCAGTTTCTCCAGTAACACCGGGGAGCTGTTTTTT
CDR3 protein: CASSFSSNTGELFF
D gene: NA
CDR3 length: 14
J gene: TRBJ2-2
clone size: NA
V gene: TRBV27

CDR3 DNA: TGTGCCAGCAGTGACTTACAGGGAGCTCAAGAGACCCAGTACTTC
CDR3 protein: CASSDLQGAQETQYF
D gene: NA
CDR3 length: 15
J gene: TRBJ2-5
clone size: NA
V gene: TRBV25-1

CDR3 DNA: TGCGCCAGCAGCCAAGTCTTCCCTAGCGGGGTAACAGATACGCAGTATTTT
CDR3 protein: CASSQVFPSGVTDTQYF
D gene: TRBD2
CDR3 length: 17
J gene: TRBJ2-3
clone size: NA
V gene: TRBV4-1

CDR3 DNA: TGTGCCAGCAGCCAGCAGGCAGATACGCAGTATTTT
CDR3 protein: CASSQQADTQYF
D gene: NA
CDR3 length: 12
J gene: TRBJ2-3
clone size: NA
V gene: TRBV5-6

CDR3 DNA: TGCGCCAGCAGCCAACACGCAGGGGCGACTGAAGCTTTCTTT
CDR3 protein: CASSQHAGATEAFF
D gene: NA
CDR3 length: 14
J gene: TRBJ1-1
clone size: NA
V gene: TRBV4-1

CDR3 DNA: TGTGCCAGCAGTTTATTGGGAGCCTCCATGAACACTGAAGCTTTCTTT
CDR3 protein: CASSLLGASMNTEAFF
D gene: NA
CDR3 length: 16
J gene: TRBJ1-1
clone size: NA
V gene: TRBV28

CDR3 DNA: TGTGCCAGCAGCTTTTCGGATATATATACCGGGGAGCTGTTTTTT
CDR3 protein: CASSFSDIYTGELFF
D gene: NA
CDR3 length: 15
J gene: TRBJ2-2
clone size: NA
V gene: TRBV5-6

CDR3 DNA: TGCGCCAGCAGCCGAGACGACCCTCTGGTTGGAAACACCATATATTTT
CDR3 protein: CASSRDDPLVGNTIYF
D gene: NA
CDR3 length: 16
J gene: TRBJ1-3
clone size: NA
V gene: TRBV4-1

CDR3 DNA: TGTGCCAGCAGCTTTGTCGCCCACGAGCAGTACTTC
CDR3 protein: CASSFVAHEQYF
D gene: NA
CDR3 length: 12
J gene: TRBJ2-7
clone size: NA
V gene: TRBV11-2

CDR3 DNA: TGTGCCAGCTTTTTCCCGCTCAATGAGCAGTTCTTC
CDR3 protein: CASFFPLNEQFF
D gene: NA
CDR3 length: 12
J gene: TRBJ2-1
clone size: NA
V gene: TRBV28

CDR3 DNA: TGTGCCTCCCTAGTCGAACAGGGGTCTAACTATGGCTACACCTTC
CDR3 protein: CASLVEQGSNYGYTF
D gene: TRBD1
CDR3 length: 15
J gene: TRBJ1-2
clone size: NA
V gene: TRBV10-3

CDR3 DNA: TGCGCCAGCAGCCAAGTCAAGAGCAGAGACACCATATATTTT
CDR3 protein: CASSQVKSRDTIYF
D gene: NA
CDR3 length: 14
J gene: TRBJ1-3
clone size: once
V gene: TRBV4-1

CDR3 DNA: TGTGCCAGCAGTGATTTGGGAAACGAGCAGTACTTC
CDR3 protein: CASSDLGNEQYF
D gene: NA
CDR3 length: 12
J gene: TRBJ2-7
clone size: NA
V gene: TRBV6-1

CDR3 DNA: TGTGCCAGCAGTTTACTTTTGACAACCAACACCGGGGAGCTGTTTTTT
CDR3 protein: CASSLLLTTNTGELFF
D gene: NA
CDR3 length: 16
J gene: TRBJ2-2
clone size: NA
V gene: TRBV28

CDR3 DNA: TGTGCCAGCAGTTTATTCGGGGGCGGCGGGGAGCTGTTTTTT
CDR3 protein: CASSLFGGGGELFF
D gene: NA
CDR3 length: 14
J gene: TRBJ2-2
clone size: NA
V gene: TRBV28

CDR3 DNA: TGTGCCAGCAGCTTCGGGACTAGCGGGAGTTGGGGGGAGCTGTTTTTT
CDR3 protein: CASSFGTSGSWGELFF
D gene: TRBD2
CDR3 length: 16
J gene: TRBJ2-2
clone size: NA
V gene: TRBV9

CDR3 DNA: TGTGCCAGCAGCTTGGCCGGCAGGGGGCCTTCCTACGAGCAGTACTTC
CDR3 protein: CASSLAGRGPSYEQYF
D gene: TRBD1
CDR3 length: 16
J gene: TRBJ2-7
clone size: NA
V gene: TRBV5-6

CDR3 DNA: TGCGCCAGCAGCCAAGACAGGCAGGGTGCCTACGAGCAGTACTTC
CDR3 protein: CASSQDRQGAYEQYF
D gene: NA
CDR3 length: 15
J gene: TRBJ2-7
clone size: NA
V gene: TRBV4-1

CDR3 DNA: TGTGCCAGCACAAGTACATGGACAGGGGCCCAAGAGACCCAGTACTTC
CDR3 protein: CASTSTWTGAQETQYF
D gene: TRBD1
CDR3 length: 16
J gene: TRBJ2-5
clone size: NA
V gene: TRBV27

CDR3 DNA: TGCGCCAGCAGCCCCGGGACAGATTCCGTCTGGAGGGGCTACACCTTC
CDR3 protein: CASSPGTDSVWRGYTF
D gene: TRBD1
CDR3 length: 16
J gene: TRBJ1-2
clone size: NA
V gene: TRBV4-3

CDR3 DNA: TGCGCCAGCAGCCATGGGACGGGGCCCTACGAGCAGTACTTC
CDR3 protein: CASSHGTGPYEQYF
D gene: NA
CDR3 length: 14
J gene: TRBJ2-7
clone size: NA
V gene: TRBV4-3

CDR3 DNA: TGTGCCAGCAGCATCATCGGGACAGGGGTTGAAAAACTGTTTTTT
CDR3 protein: CASSIIGTGVEKLFF
D gene: TRBD1
CDR3 length: 15
J gene: TRBJ1-4
clone size: NA
V gene: TRBV7-9

CDR3 DNA: TGTGCCGGATCCATGAACACTGAAGCTTTCTTT
CDR3 protein: CAGSMNTEAFF
D gene: NA
CDR3 length: 11
J gene: TRBJ1-1
clone size: NA
V gene: TRBV5-8

CDR3 DNA: TGCGCCAGCAGTGACCCGGGCGGGGGGGAAACAGATACGCAGTATTTT
CDR3 protein: CASSDPGGGETDTQYF
D gene: TRBD2
CDR3 length: 16
J gene: TRBJ2-3
clone size: NA
V gene: TRBV10-2

CDR3 DNA: TGTGCCAGCAGAGAGGGAAACACCGGGGAGCTGTTTTTT
CDR3 protein: CASREGNTGELFF
D gene: NA
CDR3 length: 13
J gene: TRBJ2-2
clone size: NA
V gene: TRBV9

CDR3 DNA: TGTGCCAGCAGCTTATCAGGACAGGGGGTCTGGAACACTGAAGCTTTCTTT
CDR3 protein: CASSLSGQGVWNTEAFF
D gene: TRBD1
CDR3 length: 17
J gene: TRBJ1-1
clone size: once
V gene: TRBV11-2

CDR3 DNA: TGCAGCGTTTTTGGTCCGAGGGCAGGATCCTACGAGCAGTACTTC
CDR3 protein: CSVFGPRAGSYEQYF
D gene: NA
CDR3 length: 15
J gene: TRBJ2-7
clone size: NA
V gene: TRBV29-1

CDR3 DNA: TGTGCCAGCAGCTTAGATGTGGCGGCGGGGAGCTACAATGAGCAGTTCTTC
CDR3 protein: CASSLDVAAGSYNEQFF
D gene: NA
CDR3 length: 17
J gene: TRBJ2-1
clone size: NA
V gene: TRBV11-2

CDR3 DNA: TGCAGCGTTGAAGCGTCGCTCTCCTACGAGCAGTACTTC
CDR3 protein: CSVEASLSYEQYF
D gene: NA
CDR3 length: 13
J gene: TRBJ2-7
clone size: NA
V gene: TRBV29-1

CDR3 DNA: TGTGCCATCAGTGAGCCCGACGGACAGGGTTCCTACGAGCAGTACTTC
CDR3 protein: CAISEPDGQGSYEQYF
D gene: TRBD1
CDR3 length: 16
J gene: TRBJ2-7
clone size: NA
V gene: TRBV10-3

CDR3 DNA: TGCGCCAGCAGCCCGTATCGAGGGAACACTGAAGCTTTCTTT
CDR3 protein: CASSPYRGNTEAFF
D gene: NA
CDR3 length: 14
J gene: TRBJ1-1
clone size: NA
V gene: TRBV4-1

CDR3 DNA: TGTGCCAGCAGCCTGGGACAGGCCGCCTACGAGCAGTACTTC
CDR3 protein: CASSLGQAAYEQYF
D gene: TRBD1
CDR3 length: 14
J gene: TRBJ2-7
clone size: NA
V gene: TRBV28

CDR3 DNA: TGTGCCAGCAGTCCCTGGGGGCTCTACGAGCAGTACTTC
CDR3 protein: CASSPWGLYEQYF
D gene: NA
CDR3 length: 13
J gene: TRBJ2-7
clone size: once
V gene: TRBV27

CDR3 DNA: TGTGCCAGCAGCTTAGCGCCGCAGGGGAGCACAGATACGCAGTATTTT
CDR3 protein: CASSLAPQGSTDTQYF
D gene: NA
CDR3 length: 16
J gene: TRBJ2-3
clone size: NA
V gene: TRBV7-6

CDR3 DNA: TGTGCCAGCAGTGATGGGGGGAACACTGAAGCTTTCTTT
CDR3 protein: CASSDGGNTEAFF
D gene: NA
CDR3 length: 13
J gene: TRBJ1-1
clone size: NA
V gene: TRBV6-1

CDR3 DNA: TGCGCCAGCAGTGAGGTTCCACATCTCGGGGGGATCAATGAGCAGTTCTTC
CDR3 protein: CASSEVPHLGGINEQFF
D gene: TRBD2
CDR3 length: 17
J gene: TRBJ2-1
clone size: NA
V gene: TRBV10-2

CDR3 DNA: TGTGCCAGCAGTTTATCGGGACAGGGCAGTCAGCCCCAGCATTTT
CDR3 protein: CASSLSGQGSQPQHF
D gene: TRBD1
CDR3 length: 15
J gene: TRBJ1-5
clone size: NA
V gene: TRBV28

CDR3 DNA: TGTGCCAGTAGTACCCCCGGGACTAGCTTGTATGGTGAGCAGTTCTTC
CDR3 protein: CASSTPGTSLYGEQFF
D gene: TRBD2
CDR3 length: 16
J gene: TRBJ2-1
clone size: NA
V gene: TRBV19

CDR3 DNA: TGTGCCAGCAGTGAAGCTGGCACCCGGCAGGCCTACAATGAGCAGTTCTTC
CDR3 protein: CASSEAGTRQAYNEQFF
D gene: NA
CDR3 length: 17
J gene: TRBJ2-1
clone size: NA
V gene: TRBV6-1

CDR3 DNA: TGCAGCGTTCAGGCGGTGGGATATTACTATGGCTACACCTTC
CDR3 protein: CSVQAVGYYYGYTF
D gene: NA
CDR3 length: 14
J gene: TRBJ1-2
clone size: NA
V gene: TRBV29-1

CDR3 DNA: TGCGCCAGCAGCCAAGTCGGACCTCTTTCCTACGAGCAGTACTTC
CDR3 protein: CASSQVGPLSYEQYF
D gene: NA
CDR3 length: 15
J gene: TRBJ2-7
clone size: NA
V gene: TRBV4-1

CDR3 DNA: TGTGCCAGCACTTCCGGGCGGTACTACGAGCAGTACTTC
CDR3 protein: CASTSGRYYEQYF
D gene: NA
CDR3 length: 13
J gene: TRBJ2-7
clone size: NA
V gene: TRBV2

CDR3 DNA: TGTGCCAGCAGCTGGAGCTACGAGCAGTACTTC
CDR3 protein: CASSWSYEQYF
D gene: NA
CDR3 length: 11
J gene: TRBJ2-7
clone size: NA
V gene: TRBV7-8

CDR3 DNA: TGCAGCGCACTGAAGGGCTCCGGGGAGCTGTTTTTT
CDR3 protein: CSALKGSGELFF
D gene: NA
CDR3 length: 12
J gene: TRBJ2-2
clone size: NA
V gene: TRBV29-1

CDR3 DNA: TGTGCCAGCAGCCCCCAGGGACTCTCGGGGGAAAACATTCAGTACTTC
CDR3 protein: CASSPQGLSGENIQYF
D gene: NA
CDR3 length: 16
J gene: TRBJ2-4
clone size: NA
V gene: TRBV9

CDR3 DNA: TGCGCCAGCAGCCCGGTTCCAGGGCTCTATGGCTACACCTTC
CDR3 protein: CASSPVPGLYGYTF
D gene: NA
CDR3 length: 14
J gene: TRBJ1-2
clone size: NA
V gene: TRBV5-1

CDR3 DNA: TGTGCCAGCAGTTTACTACTAGCGGGTATCGACAATGAGCAGTTCTTC
CDR3 protein: CASSLLLAGIDNEQFF
D gene: TRBD2
CDR3 length: 16
J gene: TRBJ2-1
clone size: NA
V gene: TRBV27

CDR3 DNA: TGTGCCTGGTCTATGGACACTTATAGCAATCAGCCCCAGCATTTT
CDR3 protein: CAWSMDTYSNQPQHF
D gene: NA
CDR3 length: 15
J gene: TRBJ1-5
clone size: NA
V gene: TRBV30

CDR3 DNA: TGTGCCAGCACCAATTTGGCTAGCGGGGGCTACAATGAGCAGTTCTTC
CDR3 protein: CASTNLASGGYNEQFF
D gene: TRBD2
CDR3 length: 16
J gene: TRBJ2-1
clone size: NA
V gene: TRBV7-2

CDR3 DNA: TGTGCCAGCAGTGAAGGGATCAGGCCGGGACTAGCGGGACGGAACTACGAGCAGTACTTC
CDR3 protein: CASSEGIRPGLAGRNYEQYF
D gene: TRBD2
CDR3 length: 20
J gene: TRBJ2-7
clone size: NA
V gene: TRBV6-1

CDR3 DNA: TGCGCCAGCAGCCAAGGTATAGCGGGATACAATGAGCAGTTCTTC
CDR3 protein: CASSQGIAGYNEQFF
D gene: TRBD2
CDR3 length: 15
J gene: TRBJ2-1
clone size: NA
V gene: TRBV4-3

CDR3 DNA: TGTGCCAGCAGCTACCGACTGGAGCAGGCGGCAGTGGGGCAGTTCTTC
CDR3 protein: CASSYRLEQAAVGQFF
D gene: NA
CDR3 length: 16
J gene: TRBJ2-1
clone size: NA
V gene: TRBV7-9

CDR3 DNA: TGTGCCAGCAGTTTAGGTCGGGGGTCCGGGGAGCTGTTTTTT
CDR3 protein: CASSLGRGSGELFF
D gene: NA
CDR3 length: 14
J gene: TRBJ2-2
clone size: NA
V gene: TRBV28